Listed here are 27 T cell receptor beta chains from one sample, sequenced in a study of cytomegalovirus exposure and HLA in healthy donors. The PCR used 60 Vbeta and 13 Jbeta primers. Method: immunoSEQ multiplex PCR; TCRdb's copy keeps in-frame clones and lacks some. The sample's table shows about 130,000 clones. Sequencing was carried out using PBMCs. Receptors were obtained from a man aged 40-49 years in good health and CMV-seronegative.

As DNA, the CDR3 is TGTGCCATCAGTTATAATCGACAGGCGCTAGGGGAAGCTTTCTTT. Amino acids: CAISYNRQALGEAFF. The chain links TRBV10-3 to TRBJ1-1; D is perhaps TRBD1 (6 bases). V was cut by 5 bases and J by 8 bases, with 21 bases left in between. The CDR3 is 15 amino acids. Germline CDR1 and CDR2: ENHRY and SYGVKD.

V is TRBV6-5 and J is TRBJ2-7, with TRBD2 identical over 9 bases. The J segment lost 2 bases and the V segment lost 6 bases, leaving 5 bases of the junction unmatched. CDR1 and CDR2 (germline): MNHEY, SVGAGI. The CDR3 loop spans 14 amino acids. As DNA, the CDR3 is TGTGCCAGCAGATCAATAGCGGGAGCCTACGAGCAGTACTTC. Its protein is CASRSIAGAYEQYF.

The rearrangement joins TRBV11-3 to TRBJ2-5; 10 bases align to TRBD2. V shed 7 bases, J shed 5 bases, and the junction held 25 bases outside the gene matches. The germline CDR1 and CDR2 sequences are SGHNT and YENEEA. The CDR3 contains 20 residues. The CDR3, as DNA: TGTGCCAGCAATGAAGGCTCGAGCGGGAGGGCCGGTGGTTTTGGGGAGACCCAGTACTTC. Its protein product is CASNEGSSGRAGGFGETQYF.

The chain recombines TRBV19 with TRBJ1-4, with TRBD1 matching over 9 bases. The germline CDR1 and CDR2 sequences are LNHDA and SQIVND (reference sequence). J gave up 6 bases and V 5 bases, and 7 bases lay outside the gene matches. The CDR3 sequence is 15 residues long. The CDR3 nucleotides read TGTGCCAGTAGTCTTTTGACAGGGGGACATGAAAAACTGTTTTTT. Encoded protein: CASSLLTGGHEKLFF.

This chain links TRBV27 with TRBJ2-2, with a possible D match to TRBD1 (7 bases). The CDR3 covers 16 residues. CDR1 and CDR2 (germline): MNHEY, SMNVEV (reference sequence). Between the trimmed V and J ends, which lost 4 bases and 4 bases, there was a span of 16 bases. CDR3 in DNA: TGTGCCAGCAGTTCCCGGGGGACAGCGAGCACCGGGGAGCTGTTTTTT. Translation gives CASSSRGTASTGELFF.

The J gene is TRBJ2-2, the V gene TRBV4-2; no clear D. The V end was cut by 1 base, the J end by 5 bases, with 11 bases between. Per germline, CDR1 LGHNA and CDR2 YNFKEQ. This CDR3 has 15 residues. The CDR3 loop reads CASSQGAGVTGELFF. The CDR3 region has the DNA TGTGCCAGCAGCCAAGGGGCTGGCGTAACCGGGGAGCTGTTTTTT.

The chain links TRBV29-1 to TRBJ2-3; 8 bases are a match to TRBD1. Germline assignment: CDR1 SQVTM and CDR2 ANQGSEA. Trimming at V came to 5 bases and at J to 3 bases, leaving 4 bases not matched to a gene. The CDR3 contains 13 residues. The CDR3 region has the DNA TGCAGCGTTAGGACAGGGACAACAGATACGCAGTATTTT. This gives the protein CSVRTGTTDTQYF.

The chain is built from TRBV11-3 and TRBJ1-1, with D possibly being TRBD1 (6 bases). Germline lookup yields CDR1 SGHNT and CDR2 YENEEA. Trimming took off 5 bases at V and 2 bases at J, with 12 bases between the two ends. CDR3 size: 14 residues. The DNA for the CDR3 is TGTGCCAGCAGCCCCAGGGGCCGTAACACTGAAGCTTTCTTT. This gives the protein CASSPRGRNTEAFF.

CDR3 protein: CASSMRVAPRDTEAFF. In nucleotides, the CDR3 is TGCGCCAGCAGCATGCGTGTAGCCCCCAGAGACACTGAAGCTTTCTTT. The chain uses TRBV5-1 and TRBJ1-1; D is undetermined. The CDR3 has 16 residues. V was trimmed by 4 bases and J by 3 bases, leaving 19 bases between them. Per germline, CDR1 SGHRS and CDR2 YFSETQ.

The V gene is TRBV29-1, the J gene TRBJ2-7; 15 bases line up with TRBD2. From germline, CDR1 is SQVTM and CDR2 ANQGSEA. V shed 5 bases and J 4 bases; nucleotides not matched to a gene: 15. This CDR3 has 18 amino acids. CDR3 bases: TGCAGCGTTCAGGAGGCTCGGACTAGCGGGAGGGCGATGTACGAGCAGTACTTC. As protein: CSVQEARTSGRAMYEQYF.

The J gene is TRBJ2-7, the V gene TRBV6-6, with D hard to call. CDR1 MNHNY and CDR2 SVGAGI come from the germline V gene (reference sequence). Trimming shortened V by 0 bases and J by 5 bases, and 11 bases separated the two germline ends. The CDR3 has 14 residues. The CDR3: CASSYSAGVHEQYF. In DNA, the CDR3 is TGTGCCAGCAGTTACTCGGCAGGTGTCCACGAGCAGTACTTC.

The chain joins TRBV30 to TRBJ1-1; unclear D gene. With 0 bases removed from V and 2 bases from J, the gap between germline ends came to 10 bases. CDR3 length: 14 residues. CDR1 is GTSNPN and CDR2 is SVGIG in the germline V gene (reference sequence). CDR3 nucleotides: TGTGCCTGGAGTGTCCCCCGACTCAACACTGAAGCTTTCTTT. Protein product: CAWSVPRLNTEAFF.

The chain has TRBV13 and TRBJ2-3; 9 positions agree with TRBD2. This CDR3 is built from 15 residues. Germline trimming cut 3 bases from V and 8 bases from J; bases unmatched to any gene: 9. The germline V gene has CDR1 PRHDT and CDR2 FYEKMQ (reference sequence). CDR3 amino acids: CASSFAGGSGGTQYF. The DNA for the CDR3 is TGTGCCAGCAGCTTTGCGGGAGGGTCCGGCGGTACGCAGTATTTT.

The chain has TRBV18 and TRBJ2-7; D not resolved. Germline CDR1 is KGHSH and CDR2 is LQKENI. Trimming cost V 3 bases and J 5 bases, with 20 bases left between them. CDR3 length: 16 residues. This CDR3 is CASSPFIGGLTHEQYF. CDR3 coding DNA: TGTGCCAGCTCACCCTTTATTGGCGGCCTCACCCACGAGCAGTACTTC.

This rearrangement joins TRBV19 to TRBJ1-4; 8 nucleotides agree with TRBD1. This CDR3 comprises 14 residues. V dropped 6 bases and J dropped 5; count of bases not matched to a gene: 5. Germline assignment: CDR1 LNHDA and CDR2 SQIVND (reference sequence). The CDR3 sequence: CASSGQGGNEKLFF. In DNA, the CDR3 is TGTGCCAGTAGCGGACAGGGCGGCAATGAAAAACTGTTTTTT.

This chain uses TRBV10-3 with TRBJ2-1; TRBD2 matches 7 bases. With V trimmed by 3 bases and J by 3 bases, 5 bases remained unmatched. This CDR3 is 15 amino acids long. CDR1 is ENHRY and CDR2 is SYGVKD in the germline V gene. CDR3 in amino acids: CAISEPAGFYNEQFF. The CDR3 DNA is TGTGCCATCAGTGAACCAGCGGGATTCTACAATGAGCAGTTCTTC.

The chain recombines TRBV5-1 with TRBJ1-1; D is perhaps TRBD1 (6 bases). Trimming cost V 4 bases and J 0 bases, with 7 bases left between them. Germline V gene data show CDR1 as SGHRS and CDR2 as YFSETQ. This CDR3 is 13 amino acids long. CDR3 sequence reads: CASSQGMNTEAFF. CDR3 nucleotide sequence: TGCGCCAGCAGCCAGGGGATGAACACTGAAGCTTTCTTT.

The genes are TRBV29-1 and TRBJ2-5; D call uncertain. Trimming shortened V by 4 bases and J by 4 bases, and 7 bases separated the two germline ends. The CDR3 sequence is 11 residues long. Germline V lookup: CDR1 SQVTM, CDR2 ANQGSEA. The CDR3 is CSVVRRETQYF. CDR3 bases: TGCAGCGTTGTTCGGAGAGAGACCCAGTACTTC.

About this clone itself: This sample also contains other DNA sequences that code for the same CDR3. V and J are TRBV5-1 and TRBJ2-1; 9 positions agree with TRBD2. This CDR3 contains 16 residues. Trimming cost V 1 base and J 1 base; bases outside gene matches: 3. Germline values: CDR1 SGHRS, CDR2 YFSETQ. CDR3 in DNA: TGCGCCAGCAGCTTGTACGCGGGGGGGTCCTACAATGAGCAGTTCTTC. It encodes CASSLYAGGSYNEQFF.

The chain joins TRBV29-1 to TRBJ2-3; TRBD1 agrees at 10 bases. The CDR3 length is 15 residues. V trimming: 7 bases; J trimming: 6 bases; junction bases outside the gene matches: 13. In germline, CDR1 is SQVTM, CDR2 ANQGSEA. The CDR3 loop reads CSAGPTGGGVDTQYF. As DNA, the CDR3 is TGCAGCGCTGGACCGACAGGGGGCGGTGTGGATACGCAGTATTTT.

This chain joins TRBV4-2 and TRBJ1-1, with unresolved D. V lost 3 bases to trimming and J lost 0 bases, with 26 bases between them. In germline, CDR1 is LGHNA, CDR2 YNFKEQ. The CDR3 runs 20 residues. CDR3 residues: CASSQVGGSELWAMNTEAFF. The CDR3 DNA sequence: TGTGCCAGCAGCCAGGTCGGAGGGAGTGAACTTTGGGCGATGAACACTGAAGCTTTCTTT.

The rearrangement joins TRBV11-3 to TRBJ2-7, with 8 bases matching TRBD1. The CDR3 is made up of 13 amino acids. V was clipped by 3 bases and J by 7 bases; unmatched bases: 5. Germline CDR1 is SGHNT and CDR2 is YENEEA. As DNA, the CDR3 is TGTGCCAGCAGCTTGGGACAGGTGGGGGAGCAGTACTTC. Translation gives CASSLGQVGEQYF.

The chain joins TRBV18 to TRBJ2-7; 11 positions match TRBD1. The CDR3 has 15 residues. V shed 3 bases, J shed 1 base, and the junction held 2 bases outside the gene matches. Germline V lookup: CDR1 KGHSH, CDR2 LQKENI. The CDR3 DNA reads as TGTGCCAGCTCACCCGGGACAGGGGGTTCCTACGAGCAGTACTTC. Its protein product is CASSPGTGGSYEQYF.

The chain employs TRBV5-4 and TRBJ2-5; perhaps TRBD2 as D (7 bases). Germline CDR1 is SGHNT and CDR2 is YYREEE (reference sequence). V was pared by 0 bases and J by 3 bases, with 15 bases between. The length of the CDR3 is 16 residues. The CDR3 region is CASSLAFGGLEETQYF. The CDR3, as DNA: TGTGCCAGCAGCTTGGCCTTCGGGGGGCTGGAAGAGACCCAGTACTTC.

J is TRBJ2-2 and V is TRBV6-5, with TRBD1 matching 8 bases. Germline values: CDR1 MNHEY, CDR2 SVGAGI. The CDR3 runs 15 residues. After removal of 6 bases from V and 7 bases from J, the junction contained 10 bases not matched to a gene. The CDR3 spells CASRTNRGKVGELFF. CDR3 in DNA: TGTGCCAGCAGGACGAACAGGGGGAAGGTCGGGGAGCTGTTTTTT.

The rearrangement links TRBV10-2 to TRBJ2-7; 7 bases line up with TRBD1. Germline V gene sequence: CDR1 WSHSY, CDR2 SAAADI. The CDR3 spans 15 residues. J gave up 7 bases and V 2 bases, and 11 bases lay outside the gene matches. The CDR3, as DNA: TGCGCCAGCAGTGAGGGGACAGTTCGTAGTGCGGAGCAGTACTTC. Its translation is CASSEGTVRSAEQYF.

The chain has TRBV30 and TRBJ2-5, with a weak D call TRBD1 (5 bases). TRBJ2-7 explains the end of the DNA better; the J call may be wrong. Germline CDR1 reads GTSNPN; CDR2 reads SVGIG (reference sequence). The CDR3 covers 14 residues. CDR3 region: CAWSRQIPPYEQYF. CDR3 coding DNA: TGTGCCTGGAGTAGACAGATACCTCCCTACGAGCAGTACTTC.